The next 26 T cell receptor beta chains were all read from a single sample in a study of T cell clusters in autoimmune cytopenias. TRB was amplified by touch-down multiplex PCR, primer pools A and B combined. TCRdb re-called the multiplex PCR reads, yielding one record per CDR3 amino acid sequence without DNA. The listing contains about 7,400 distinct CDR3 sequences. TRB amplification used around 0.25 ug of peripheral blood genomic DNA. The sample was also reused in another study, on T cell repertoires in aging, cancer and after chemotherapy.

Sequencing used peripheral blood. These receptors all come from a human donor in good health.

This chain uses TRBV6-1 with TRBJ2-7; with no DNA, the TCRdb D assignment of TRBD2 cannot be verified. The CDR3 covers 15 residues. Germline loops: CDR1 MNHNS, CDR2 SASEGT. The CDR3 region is CASSEEAGGAHEQYF.

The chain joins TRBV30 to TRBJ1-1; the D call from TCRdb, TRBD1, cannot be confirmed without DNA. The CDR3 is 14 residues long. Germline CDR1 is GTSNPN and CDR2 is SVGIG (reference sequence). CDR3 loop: CAWTLGGIFTEAFF.

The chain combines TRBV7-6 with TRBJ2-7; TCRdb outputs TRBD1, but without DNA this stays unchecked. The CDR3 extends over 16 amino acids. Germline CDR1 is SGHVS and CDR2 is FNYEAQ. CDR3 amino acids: CASSLYTGTGIYEQYF.

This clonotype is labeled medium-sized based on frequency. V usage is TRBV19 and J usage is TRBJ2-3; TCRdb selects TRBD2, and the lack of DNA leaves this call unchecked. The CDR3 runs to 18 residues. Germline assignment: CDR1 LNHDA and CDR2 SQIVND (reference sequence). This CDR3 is CASSLSGRFLGPRDTQYF.

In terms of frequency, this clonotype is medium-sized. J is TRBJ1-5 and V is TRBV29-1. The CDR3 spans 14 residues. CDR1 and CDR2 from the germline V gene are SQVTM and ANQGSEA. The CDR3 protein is CSVTSASSNQPQHF.

CDR3 amino acids: CASTSSQLTSYEQYF. The genes are TRBV12-3 or TRBV12-4 and TRBJ2-7; the D call of TRBD2 rests on TCRdb alone, since no DNA is present to check it. The CDR3 totals 15 residues.

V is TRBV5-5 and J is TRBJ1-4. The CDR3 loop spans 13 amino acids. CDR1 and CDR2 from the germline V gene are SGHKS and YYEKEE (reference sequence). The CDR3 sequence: CASSLADNEKLFF.

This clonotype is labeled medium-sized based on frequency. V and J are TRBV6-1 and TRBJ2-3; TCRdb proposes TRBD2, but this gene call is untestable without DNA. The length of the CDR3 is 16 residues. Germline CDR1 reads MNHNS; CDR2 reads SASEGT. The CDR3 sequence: CASSVSLAGRADTQYF.

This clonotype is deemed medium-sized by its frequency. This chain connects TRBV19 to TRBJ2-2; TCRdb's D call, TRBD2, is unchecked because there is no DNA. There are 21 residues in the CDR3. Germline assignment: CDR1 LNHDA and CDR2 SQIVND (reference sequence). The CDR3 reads CASSIDPAKRGGYGPPGELFF.

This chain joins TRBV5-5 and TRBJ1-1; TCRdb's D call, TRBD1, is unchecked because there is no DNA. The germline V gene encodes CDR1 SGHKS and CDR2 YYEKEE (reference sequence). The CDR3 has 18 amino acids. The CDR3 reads CASSRRGRDRTKNTEAFF.

Here the CDR3 reads CASSLALDDAGTQYF. The chain recombines TRBV5-1 with TRBJ2-5; TCRdb names TRBD2, which stays unverified in the absence of DNA. This CDR3 is built from 15 residues. The germline V gene has CDR1 SGHRS and CDR2 YFSETQ.

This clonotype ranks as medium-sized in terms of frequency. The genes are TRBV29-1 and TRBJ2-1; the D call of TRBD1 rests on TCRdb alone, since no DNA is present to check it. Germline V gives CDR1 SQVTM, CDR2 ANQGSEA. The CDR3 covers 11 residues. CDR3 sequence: CSVETGTAVFF.

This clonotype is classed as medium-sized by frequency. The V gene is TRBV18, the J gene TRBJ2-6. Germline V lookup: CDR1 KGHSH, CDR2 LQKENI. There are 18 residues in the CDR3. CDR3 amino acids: CASSPLEAGLSGANVLTF.

CDR3 sequence reads: CASSPGNEQFF. J is TRBJ2-1 and V is TRBV12-3 or TRBV12-4; lacking DNA, the TRBD1 call made by TCRdb goes unchecked. The CDR3 extends over 11 amino acids.

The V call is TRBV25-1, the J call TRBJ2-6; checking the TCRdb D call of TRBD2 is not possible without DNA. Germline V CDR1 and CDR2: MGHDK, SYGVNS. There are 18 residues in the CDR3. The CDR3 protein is CASSDPRDRASGANVLTF.

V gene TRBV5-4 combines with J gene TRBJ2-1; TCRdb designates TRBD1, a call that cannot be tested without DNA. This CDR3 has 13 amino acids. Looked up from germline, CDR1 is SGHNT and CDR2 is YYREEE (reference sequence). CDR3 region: CATKQGSDNEQFF.

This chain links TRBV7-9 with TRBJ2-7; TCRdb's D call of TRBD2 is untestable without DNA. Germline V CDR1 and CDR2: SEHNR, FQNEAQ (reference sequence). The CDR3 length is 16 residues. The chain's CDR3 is CASSPTSRGRRVGQYF.

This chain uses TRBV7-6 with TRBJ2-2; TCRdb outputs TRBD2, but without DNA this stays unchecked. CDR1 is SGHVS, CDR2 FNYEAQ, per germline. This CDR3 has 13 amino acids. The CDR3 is CASSLRETGELFF.

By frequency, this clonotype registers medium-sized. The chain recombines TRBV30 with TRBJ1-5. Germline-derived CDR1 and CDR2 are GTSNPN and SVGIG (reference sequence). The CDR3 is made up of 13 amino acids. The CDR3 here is CAWSLDSGQPQHF.

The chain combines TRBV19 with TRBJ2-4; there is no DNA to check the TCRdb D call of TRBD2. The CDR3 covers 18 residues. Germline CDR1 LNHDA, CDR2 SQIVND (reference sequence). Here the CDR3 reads CASSRDLPGRLAKNIQYF.

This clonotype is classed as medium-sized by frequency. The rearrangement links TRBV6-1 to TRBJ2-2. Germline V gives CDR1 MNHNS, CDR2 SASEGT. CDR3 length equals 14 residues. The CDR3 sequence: CATWLDWNTGELFF.

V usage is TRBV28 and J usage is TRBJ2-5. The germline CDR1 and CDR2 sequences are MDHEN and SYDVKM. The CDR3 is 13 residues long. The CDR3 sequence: CASSLWGTETQYF.

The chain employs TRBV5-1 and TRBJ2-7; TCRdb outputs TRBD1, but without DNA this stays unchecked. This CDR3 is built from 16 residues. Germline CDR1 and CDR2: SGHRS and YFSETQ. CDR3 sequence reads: CASSFRGDRAINEQYF.

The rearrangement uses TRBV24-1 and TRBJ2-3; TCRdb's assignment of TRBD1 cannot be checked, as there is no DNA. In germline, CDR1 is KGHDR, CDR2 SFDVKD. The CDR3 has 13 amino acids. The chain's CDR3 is CATSSRGTDTQYF.

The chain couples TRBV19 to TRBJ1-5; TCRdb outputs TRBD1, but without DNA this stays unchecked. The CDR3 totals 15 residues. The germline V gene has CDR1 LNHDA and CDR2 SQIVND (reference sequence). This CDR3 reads CASSTRQGINQPQHF.

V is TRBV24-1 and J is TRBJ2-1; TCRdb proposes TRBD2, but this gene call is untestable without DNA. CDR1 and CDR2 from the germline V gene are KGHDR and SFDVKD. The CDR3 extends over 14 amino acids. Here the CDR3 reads CATSGLETYNEQFF.